Below, 7 T cell receptor beta chains from the same sample are listed, as sequenced in a study of cytomegalovirus exposure and HLA in healthy donors. PCR amplification relied on 60 Vbeta primers (plus 13 Jbeta primers). Generated by immunoSEQ multiplex PCR, the TCRdb table keeps only in-frame clones and is missing some. The table has roughly 100,000 clones, approximately 84% seen once; the top ten hold around 5.6%. The sample comprised PBMCs. The receptors were sampled from a woman aged 18-30 years in good health and CMV-seropositive.

The V gene is TRBV28, the J gene TRBJ2-1; 9 nucleotides agree with TRBD2. This CDR3 has 17 amino acids. The trim removed 7 bases at V and 1 base at J, leaving 11 bases unmatched. Germline lookup yields CDR1 MDHEN and CDR2 SYDVKM. Written as DNA, the CDR3 is TGTGCCAGCATACCCCCTAGCGGGGTGGGGTCCTACAATGAGCAGTTCTTC. Translation gives CASIPPSGVGSYNEQFF.

This sequence joins TRBV7-6 and TRBJ2-5; 7 nucleotides agree with TRBD2. With 3 bases clipped from V and 4 bases from J, the junction kept 8 bases outside the gene matches. The CDR3 has 15 residues. Germline CDR1 reads SGHVS; CDR2 reads FNYEAQ. In DNA, the CDR3 is TGTGCCAGCAGCTTGGGAGCGGGACCCGTAGAGACCCAGTACTTC. This gives the protein CASSLGAGPVETQYF.

Note on this clone: One junction end does not reproduce the germline sequence, and a read error may be involved. V gene TRBV7-7 combines with J gene TRBJ2-1; tentatively, D is TRBD2 (5 bases). Per the germline V gene, CDR1 is SSHAT and CDR2 is FNYEAQ (reference sequence). The CDR3 consists of 15 residues. CDR3 in amino acids: CASSLAGRANNEQFF. Here the CDR3 DNA reads TGTGCTAGCAGCTTAGCCGGGCGGGCTAACAATGAGCAGTTCTTC.

The chain links TRBV6-1 to TRBJ1-2, with D unresolved. V dropped 1 base and J dropped 14 bases, with 11 bases sitting between them. The CDR3 length is 11 residues. Germline CDR1 and CDR2: MNHNS and SASEGT. The CDR3 sequence is CASSEGLRFTF. Here the CDR3 DNA reads TGTGCCAGCAGTGAAGGGCTCAGGTTTACCTTC.

The rearrangement joins TRBV6-1 to TRBJ2-7; D may be TRBD2 (5 bases). CDR1 MNHNS and CDR2 SASEGT come from the germline V gene. Trimming left V 8 bases short and J 1 base short, with 18 bases between. The CDR3 runs to 15 residues. CDR3 bases: TGTGCCAGCCTACCTCAAACTGGAGGATCCTACGAGCAGTACTTC. This encodes CASLPQTGGSYEQYF.

The chain uses TRBV6-6 and TRBJ2-7; tentative D call: TRBD1 (7 bases). From germline, CDR1 is MNHNY and CDR2 SVGAGI (reference sequence). V was cut by 8 bases and J by 6 bases, with 20 bases left in between. The CDR3 has 14 amino acids. Here the CDR3 DNA reads TGTGCCAGCCGGGGGCAGGGGGTGTTAGGCGAGCAGTACTTC. Translating it yields CASRGQGVLGEQYF.

CDR3 sequence reads: CASSSTGTGGLEQYF. In DNA, the CDR3 is TGTGCCAGCAGTTCGACTGGGACAGGGGGCCTCGAGCAGTACTTC. The chain couples TRBV28 to TRBJ2-7, with 12 bases identical to TRBD1. V shed 4 bases and J 6 bases; nucleotides not matched to a gene: 7. The CDR3 covers 15 residues. Germline V lookup: CDR1 MDHEN, CDR2 SYDVKM.